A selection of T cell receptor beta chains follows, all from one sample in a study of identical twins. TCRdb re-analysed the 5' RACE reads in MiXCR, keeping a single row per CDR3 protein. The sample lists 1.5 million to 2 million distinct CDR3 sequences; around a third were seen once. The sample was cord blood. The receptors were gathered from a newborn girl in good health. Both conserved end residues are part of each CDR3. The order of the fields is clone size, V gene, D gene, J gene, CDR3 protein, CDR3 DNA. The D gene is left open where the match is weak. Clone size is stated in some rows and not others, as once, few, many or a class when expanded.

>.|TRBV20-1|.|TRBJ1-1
CSARGDWNTEAFF
TGCAGTGCTAGAGGTGACTGGAACACTGAAGCTTTCTTT
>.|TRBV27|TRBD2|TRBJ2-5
CASSLDFPSGRETQYF
TGTGCCAGCAGTTTAGATTTCCCTAGCGGGAGGGAGACCCAGTACTTC
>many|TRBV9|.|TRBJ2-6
CASSVAGANVLTF
TGTGCCAGCAGCGTAGCTGGGGCCAACGTCCTGACTTTC
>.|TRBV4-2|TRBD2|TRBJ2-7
CASSQEPSGLFWYEQYF
TGTGCCAGCAGCCAAGAGCCTAGCGGCTTGTTTTGGTACGAGCAGTACTTC
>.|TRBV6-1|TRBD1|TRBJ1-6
CASSDRGRNSPLHF
TGTGCCAGCAGTGACAGGGGGAGAAATTCACCCCTCCACTTT
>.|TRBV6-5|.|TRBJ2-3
CASSPRTAQGDTQYF
TGTGCCAGCAGTCCTCGGACGGCCCAAGGGGATACGCAGTATTTT
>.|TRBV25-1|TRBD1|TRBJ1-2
CASSLFAWARTDRGPPNYGYTF
TGTGCCAGCAGTTTATTTGCTTGGGCCCGAACAGACAGGGGCCCCCCTAACTATGGCTACACCTTC
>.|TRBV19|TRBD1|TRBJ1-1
CASSRQGLPSRTEAFF
TGTGCCAGTAGTAGACAGGGGCTGCCGTCCCGAACTGAAGCTTTCTTT
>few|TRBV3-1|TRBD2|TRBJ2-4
CASSQSGGSKLNIQYF
TGTGCCAGCAGCCAATCGGGCGGGAGTAAGTTGAACATTCAGTACTTC
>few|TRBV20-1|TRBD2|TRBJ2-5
CSARRPTGLGRGGETQYF
TGCAGTGCCCGTAGACCGACCGGGTTGGGGAGGGGTGGGGAGACCCAGTACTTC
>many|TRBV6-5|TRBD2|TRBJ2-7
CASSPGTSVSYEQYF
TGTGCCAGCAGCCCCGGGACTAGCGTTTCCTACGAGCAGTACTTC
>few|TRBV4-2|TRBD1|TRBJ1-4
CASSQGTGQEKLFF
TGTGCCAGCAGCCAAGGGACAGGGCAAGAAAAACTGTTTTTT
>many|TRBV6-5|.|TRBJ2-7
CASSYSNEQYF
TGTGCCAGCAGTTACTCGAACGAGCAGTACTTC
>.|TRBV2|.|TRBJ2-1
CASIPPSSYNEQFF
TGTGCCAGCATTCCCCCGAGCTCCTACAATGAGCAGTTCTTC
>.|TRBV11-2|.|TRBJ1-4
CASSLETAEKLFF
TGTGCCAGCAGCTTAGAAACAGCTGAAAAACTGTTTTTT
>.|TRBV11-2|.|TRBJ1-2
CASSLDRGDNYGYTF
TGTGCCAGCAGCTTAGATCGAGGGGACAACTATGGCTACACCTTC
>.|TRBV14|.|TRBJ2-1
CASSQGRTLERMNEQFF
TGTGCCAGCAGCCAAGGTCGGACACTAGAAAGGATGAATGAGCAGTTCTTC
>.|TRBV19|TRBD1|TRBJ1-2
CASSMPGQGANYGYTF
TGTGCCAGTAGTATGCCGGGACAGGGGGCCAACTATGGCTACACCTTC
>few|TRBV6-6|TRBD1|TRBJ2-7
CASSYSPTGGDYEQYF
TGTGCCAGCAGTTACTCCCCGACAGGGGGCGATTACGAGCAGTACTTC
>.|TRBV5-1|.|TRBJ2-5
CASSPPPPLQETQYF
TGCGCCAGCAGCCCTCCCCCACCCTTACAAGAGACCCAGTACTTC
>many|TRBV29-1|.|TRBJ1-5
CSPQPQHF
TGCAGCCCCCAGCCCCAGCATTTT
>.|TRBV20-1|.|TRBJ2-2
CSARALAGELFF
TGCAGTGCTAGAGCCCTCGCCGGGGAGCTGTTTTTT
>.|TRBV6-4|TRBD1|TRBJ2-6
CASSHRGYNTSSGANVLTF
TGTGCCAGCAGTCACAGGGGCTACAATACTAGCTCTGGGGCCAACGTCCTGACTTTC
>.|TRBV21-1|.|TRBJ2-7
CASSNRTYEQYF
TGTGCCAGCAGCAACCGGACCTACGAGCAGTACTTC
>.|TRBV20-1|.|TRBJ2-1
CSAWRNNEQFF
TGCAGTGCTTGGAGGAACAATGAGCAGTTCTTC
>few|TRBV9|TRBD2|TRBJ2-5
CASAGGPQETQYF
TGTGCCAGCGCGGGGGGACCTCAAGAGACCCAGTACTTC
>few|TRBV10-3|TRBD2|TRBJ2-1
CAIQRGDYNEQFF
TGTGCCATCCAGCGGGGGGACTACAATGAGCAGTTCTTC
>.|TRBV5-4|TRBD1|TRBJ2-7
CASSPRDRITNEQYF
TGTGCCAGCAGCCCTCGGGACAGGATCACAAATGAGCAGTACTTC
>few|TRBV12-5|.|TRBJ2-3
CASGHRLDTQYF
TGTGCTAGTGGCCACCGACTAGATACGCAGTATTTT
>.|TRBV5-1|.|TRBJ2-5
CASSLGEPSVETQYF
TGCGCCAGCAGCTTGGGGGAGCCCTCGGTTGAGACCCAGTACTTC
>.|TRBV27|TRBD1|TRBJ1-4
CASSPAGTGGKLFF
TGTGCCAGCAGTCCAGCCGGGACAGGGGGGAAACTGTTTTTT
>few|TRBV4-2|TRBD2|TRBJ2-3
CASRGTSQMDTQYF
TGTGCCAGCAGGGGGACTAGCCAAATGGATACGCAGTATTTT
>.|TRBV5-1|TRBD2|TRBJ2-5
CASSSVVAGYDEQYF
TGCGCCAGCAGCTCCGTGGTAGCGGGGTACGATGAGCAGTACTTC
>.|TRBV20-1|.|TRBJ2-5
CSAPCRPGLYNEQYF
TGCAGTGCTCCGTGCCGACCAGGCCTCTACAATGAGCAGTACTTC
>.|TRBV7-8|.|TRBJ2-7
CASSLSLAEAYEQYF
TGTGCCAGCAGCTTATCCCTGGCGGAGGCCTACGAGCAGTACTTC
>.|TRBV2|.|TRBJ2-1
CASSGLVVRNNEQFF
TGTGCCAGCAGTGGTCTAGTGGTGAGGAACAATGAGCAGTTCTTC
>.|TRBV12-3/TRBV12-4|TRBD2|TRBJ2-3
CASSFLLAGRTDTQYF
TGTGCCAGCAGTTTTTTACTAGCGGGGCGCACAGATACGCAGTATTTT
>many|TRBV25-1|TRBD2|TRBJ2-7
CASSEGLAGVYEQYF
TGTGCCAGCAGTGAAGGACTAGCGGGGGTCTACGAGCAGTACTTC
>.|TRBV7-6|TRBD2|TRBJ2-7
CASSPIGLVTVYEQYF
TGTGCCAGCAGCCCAATTGGACTAGTTACCGTTTACGAGCAGTACTTC
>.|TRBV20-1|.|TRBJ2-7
CSARDKRLSYEQYF
TGCAGTGCTAGAGATAAAAGGCTCTCCTACGAGCAGTACTTC
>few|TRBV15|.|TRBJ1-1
CATSRDAVKNTEAFF
TGTGCCACCAGCAGAGATGCGGTGAAGAACACTGAAGCTTTCTTT
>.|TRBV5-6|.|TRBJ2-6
CASSGLDPSGANVLTF
TGTGCCAGCAGCGGCCTTGACCCCTCTGGGGCCAACGTCCTGACTTTC
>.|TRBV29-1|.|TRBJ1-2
CSAKTGRENYGYTF
TGCAGCGCCAAAACAGGGCGGGAAAACTATGGCTACACCTTC
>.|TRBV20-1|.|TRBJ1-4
CSAPGREKLFF
TGCAGTGCCCCAGGACGAGAAAAACTGTTTTTT
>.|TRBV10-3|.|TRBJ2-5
CAIGGVDILQETQYF
TGTGCCATCGGGGGTGTGGACATCCTTCAAGAGACCCAGTACTTC
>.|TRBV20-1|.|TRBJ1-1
CSAIVLGGDAKMNTEAFF
TGCAGTGCTATTGTCTTGGGGGGGGACGCGAAAATGAACACTGAAGCTTTCTTT
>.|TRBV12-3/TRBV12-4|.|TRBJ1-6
CASSSSERTQYNSPLHF
.
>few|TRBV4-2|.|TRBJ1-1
CASSQLGAGSQAFF
TGTGCCAGCAGCCAACTTGGGGCAGGGAGCCAAGCTTTCTTT
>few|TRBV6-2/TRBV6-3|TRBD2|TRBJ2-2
CASSYRREGLGGELFF
TGTGCCAGCAGTTACAGGCGGGAGGGCCTCGGCGGGGAGCTGTTTTTT
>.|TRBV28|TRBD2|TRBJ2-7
CASSFFPTSLTYNEQYF
TGTGCCAGCAGTTTCTTCCCGACTAGCCTGACCTACAATGAGCAGTACTTC
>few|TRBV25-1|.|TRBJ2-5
CASSAHRGHHQETQYF
TGTGCCAGCAGTGCCCACCGGGGACATCACCAAGAGACCCAGTACTTC